Below are 25 T cell receptor beta chains sequenced from a single sample in a study of human T cells and chemical hapten exposure. Time point specified: pre-sensitization, week 0. Treatment specified: therapeutic diphenylcyclopropenone sensitization with weekly scalp DPC. TCRdb reanalysed the RACE reads using MiXCR and keeps one entry per CDR3 protein. The profile shows some 200,000 distinct CDR3 sequences, almost 30% of them singletons. The material was whole blood, obtained in connection with sensitization to the hapten diphenylcyclopropenone (DPC). The source is a woman younger than 45 with alopecia areata. Some clones in this sample may be carry-over from other donors' samples.

This clonotype was counted a few times. The rearrangement uses TRBV29-1 and TRBJ2-1; 7 bases match TRBD1. The ends lost 5 bases at V and 8 bases at J; junction bases unmatched: 9. Germline V CDR1 and CDR2: SQVTM, ANQGSEA. The CDR3 loop spans 13 amino acids. CDR3 sequence reads: CSVSRQGEDEQFF. CDR3 nucleotides: TGCAGCGTTTCCAGACAGGGTGAGGATGAGCAGTTCTTC.

The chain couples TRBV29-1 to TRBJ1-1; the D is unclear. CDR1 SQVTM and CDR2 ANQGSEA come from the germline V gene. Trimming pared 8 bases from V and 6 bases from J, leaving 13 bases between. This CDR3 has 11 residues. The CDR3 DNA follows: TGCAGCTACACCGAGGCGGCTGAAGCTTTCTTT. Translation: CSYTEAAEAFF. The full variable domain, its missing parts supplied by reference TRBV29-1 and TRBJ1-1, is SAVISQKPSRDICQRGTSLTIQCQVDSQVTMMFWYRQQPGQSLTLIATANQGSEATYESGFVIDKFPISRPNLTFSTLTVSNMSPEDSSIYLCSYTEAAEAFFGQGTRLTVV.

This clonotype was seen a few times. The J gene is TRBJ2-2, the V gene TRBV9, with TRBD1 identical over 7 bases. Unmatched junction bases numbered 5, after V lost 0 bases and J lost 3 bases. The CDR3 loop spans 16 amino acids. Germline loops: CDR1 SGDLS, CDR2 YYNGEE. The CDR3: CASSVGETGYTGELFF. The CDR3 DNA follows: TGTGCCAGCAGCGTAGGAGAGACAGGGTACACCGGGGAGCTGTTTTTT.

The chain employs TRBV29-1 and TRBJ2-2; no reliable D call. Trimming took off 2 bases at V and 0 bases at J, with 7 bases between the two ends. The CDR3 is 14 residues long. Germline V CDR1 and CDR2: SQVTM, ANQGSEA. The CDR3: CSVETFSNTGELFF. The CDR3 DNA reads as TGCAGCGTTGAAACATTTTCGAACACCGGGGAGCTGTTTTTT.

The rearrangement uses TRBV20-1 and TRBJ1-4; the D gene is possibly TRBD1 (6 bases). CDR1 is DFQATT and CDR2 is SNEGSKA in the germline V gene (reference sequence). The CDR3 totals 13 residues. The germline V and J ends were trimmed by 6 bases and 5 bases, with 13 bases remaining between them. In nucleotides, the CDR3 is TGCAGTGCGAGTTCCCAGGGGAATGAAAAACTGTTTTTT. Encoded protein: CSASSQGNEKLFF.

The genes are TRBV5-8 and TRBJ1-1; maybe TRBD1 (6 bases). In germline, CDR1 is SGHTS, CDR2 YDEGEE. The CDR3 spans 12 residues. Trimming stripped 2 bases from V and 6 bases from J, with 8 bases between. CDR3 DNA: TGTGCCAGCAGCTTTCCAGGGGCTGAAGCTTTCTTT. Translation gives CASSFPGAEAFF.

This chain links TRBV7-9 with TRBJ1-2; no definite D call. Deletions cut 0 bases from V and 5 bases from J, with 19 bases between. The CDR3 totals 17 residues. Germline CDR1 is SEHNR and CDR2 is FQNEAQ (reference sequence). This chain's CDR3 is CASSLASTFEVGYGYTF. The DNA of the CDR3 is TGTGCCAGCAGCTTAGCATCGACTTTCGAAGTGGGGTATGGCTACACCTTC.

The gene calls are TRBV7-2 and TRBJ1-2, with 9 bases matching TRBD1. CDR3 length: 16 residues. Germline V lookup: CDR1 SGHTA, CDR2 FQGNSA. J was trimmed by 7 bases and V by 0 bases; bases with no gene match: 9. CDR3 in amino acids: CASSLALTGGPLGYTF. CDR3 nucleotides: TGTGCCAGCAGCTTAGCTTTGACAGGGGGACCCCTTGGCTACACCTTC.

This clonotype was seen only once. The chain has TRBV7-2 and TRBJ2-3; D call uncertain. CDR3 size: 13 residues. V lost 5 bases, J lost 4 bases, and 10 bases lay in between. CDR1 and CDR2 (germline): SGHTA, FQGNSA. CDR3 nucleotide sequence: TGTGCCAGCAGCCCGCCCCGGGCAGATACGCAGTATTTT. It yields the protein CASSPPRADTQYF.

The chain is built from TRBV20-1 and TRBJ2-7; TRBD1 matches at 7 bases. CDR3 length: 13 amino acids. Trimming at V came to 5 bases and at J to 1 base, leaving 5 bases not matched to a gene. Germline V CDR1 and CDR2: DFQATT, SNEGSKA (reference sequence). CDR3 sequence reads: CSAGDSLSYEQYF. Written as DNA, the CDR3 is TGCAGTGCTGGGGACAGTTTATCCTACGAGCAGTACTTC.

The chain recombines TRBV20-1 with TRBJ2-7; weak D call: TRBD1 (5 bases). The CDR3 has 12 residues. V lost 0 bases and J lost 7, with 10 bases in between. Germline values: CDR1 DFQATT, CDR2 SNEGSKA (reference sequence). The CDR3 loop is CSAREWGLEQYF. The CDR3 region has the DNA TGCAGTGCTAGAGAATGGGGCTTGGAGCAGTACTTC.

This clonotype has just a few counts. The rearrangement joins TRBV6-6 to TRBJ2-2; 7 bases align to TRBD1. V was pared by 6 bases and J by 5 bases, with 9 bases of the junction left unmatched. The CDR3 is 15 amino acids. Germline CDR1 and CDR2: MNHNY and SVGAGI (reference sequence). CDR3 protein: CASRDNRGWTGELFF. The DNA for the CDR3 is TGTGCCAGCAGGGACAACAGGGGATGGACCGGGGAGCTGTTTTTT.

The table lists this clonotype with a few counts. The J gene is TRBJ1-2, the V gene TRBV5-1; D may be TRBD1 (6 bases). The V end was cut by 0 bases, the J end by 8 bases, with 8 bases between. The CDR3 covers 12 residues. CDR1 and CDR2 (germline): SGHRS, YFSETQ. The CDR3 is CASSLDRDGYTF. The DNA for the CDR3 is TGCGCCAGCAGCTTGGACAGGGACGGCTACACCTTC. The variable domain in full, completed from reference TRBV5-1 and TRBJ1-2, reads KAGVTQTPRYLIKTRGQQVTLSCSPISGHRSVSWYQQTPGQGLQFLFEYFSETQRNKGNFPGRFSGRQFSNSRSEMNVSTLELGDSALYLCASSLDRDGYTFGSGTRLTVV.

The chain links TRBV29-1 to TRBJ1-5, with D perhaps matching TRBD1 (6 bases). V was clipped by 1 base and J by 6 bases, with 10 bases between them. This CDR3 is built from 13 residues. CDR1 is SQVTM and CDR2 is ANQGSEA in the germline V gene. The CDR3 nucleotides are TGCAGCGTTGAAGCAGGGGAGGGTCAGCCCCAGCATTTT. This sequence encodes CSVEAGEGQPQHF.

The chain links TRBV18 to TRBJ2-1; D may correspond to TRBD1 or TRBD2 (5 bases each). The CDR3 is 18 amino acids. V gave up 4 bases and J gave up 7 bases, with 26 bases separating them. Germline lookup yields CDR1 KGHSH and CDR2 LQKENI. The CDR3 nucleotides read TGTGCCAGCTCACAAAACCCTCTGCCGGGGCAAGAAGGAAATGAGCAGTTCTTC. Translating it yields CASSQNPLPGQEGNEQFF.

In this sample, this clonotype turned up a few times. The V and J genes are TRBV12-3 or TRBV12-4 and TRBJ1-6; 11 nucleotides align to TRBD1. The CDR3 loop spans 15 amino acids. The J segment lost 10 bases and the V segment lost 6 bases, leaving 8 bases of the junction unmatched. The CDR3 spells CASSNGQGAGSPLHF. The CDR3 DNA sequence: TGTGCCAGCAGCAATGGACAGGGGGCTGGGTCACCCCTCCACTTT.

The chain has TRBV29-1 and TRBJ2-2; the D gene is possibly TRBD2 (6 bases). CDR1 SQVTM and CDR2 ANQGSEA come from the germline V gene. Trimming shortened V by 7 bases and J by 5 bases, and 17 bases separated the two germline ends. The CDR3 loop spans 14 amino acids. Here the CDR3 reads CSGWDRRGTGELFF. CDR3 nucleotides: TGCAGCGGCTGGGACCGACGGGGGACCGGGGAGCTGTTTTTT.

This clonotype has more than one count but fewer than ten. V is TRBV28 and J is TRBJ1-1, with D unresolved. The CDR3 consists of 13 residues. The V gene lost 5 bases and the J gene lost 1 base, with 8 bases spanning the gap. Germline CDR1 is MDHEN and CDR2 is SYDVKM. This CDR3 is CASSLTRNTEAFF. CDR3 bases: TGTGCCAGCAGTCTCACGCGGAACACTGAAGCTTTCTTT. Based on the CDR3 plus reference TRBV28 and TRBJ1-1, the full variable domain is DVKVTQSSRYLVKRTGEKVFLECVQDMDHENMFWYRQDPGLGLRLIYFSYDVKMKEKGDIPEGYSVSREKKERFSLILESASTNQTSMYLCASSLTRNTEAFFGQGTRLTVV.

The J gene is TRBJ1-2, the V gene TRBV28; 9 bases are a match to TRBD1. V gave up 4 bases and J gave up 8 bases; unmatched junction bases: 14. Germline CDR1 and CDR2: MDHEN and SYDVKM. This CDR3 is built from 16 residues. CDR3 protein: CASSSTAAQGAGGYTF. CDR3 coding DNA: TGTGCCAGCAGTTCGACCGCCGCACAGGGGGCGGGGGGCTACACCTTC.

The CDR3 here is CASRSGVVTDTQYF. As DNA, the CDR3 is TGTGCCAGCAGGTCCGGGGTTGTCACAGATACGCAGTATTTT. The rearrangement links TRBV2 to TRBJ2-3; possibly TRBD2 for D (5 bases). The CDR3 consists of 14 residues. Germline V gene lookup returns CDR1 SNHLY and CDR2 FYNNEI. V was trimmed by 6 bases and J by 2 bases, leaving 12 bases between them.

This chain joins TRBV6-1 and TRBJ2-1; D uncertain. Looked up from germline, CDR1 is MNHNS and CDR2 is SASEGT. V was pared by 3 bases and J by 6 bases, with 6 bases between. The CDR3 consists of 12 residues. CDR3 coding DNA: TGTGCCAGCAGTGATTTTCGCAATGAGCAGTTCTTC. This sequence encodes CASSDFRNEQFF.

This clonotype was seen more than once but under ten times. This rearrangement joins TRBV28 to TRBJ1-6, with 8 nucleotides matching TRBD1. This CDR3 has 15 amino acids. Per the germline V gene, CDR1 is MDHEN and CDR2 is SYDVKM. Trimming at V came to 6 bases and at J to 10 bases, leaving 11 bases not matched to a gene. CDR3 sequence: CASRQLQGVGSPLHF. CDR3 DNA: TGTGCCAGCAGGCAACTACAGGGGGTCGGATCACCCCTCCACTTT.

This clonotype occurred a few times. The chain carries TRBV30 and TRBJ2-7, with TRBD1 identical over 10 bases. The germline V gene encodes CDR1 GTSNPN and CDR2 SVGIG (reference sequence). Unmatched junction bases numbered 2, after V lost 2 bases and J lost 4 bases. The CDR3 totals 13 residues. The CDR3: CAWSRDRGYEQYF. CDR3 DNA: TGTGCCTGGAGTCGGGACAGGGGTTACGAGCAGTACTTC. The full variable domain, its missing parts supplied by reference TRBV30 and TRBJ2-7, is SQTIHQWPATLVQPVGSPLSLECTVEGTSNPNLYWYRQAAGRGLQLLFYSVGIGQISSEVPQNLSASRPQDRQFILSSKKLLLSDSGFYLCAWSRDRGYEQYFGPGTRLTVT.

This clonotype was counted many times. This chain uses TRBV7-2 with TRBJ2-7; no definite D call. The V and J ends lost 1 base and 1 base respectively, with 5 bases between them. The germline CDR1 and CDR2 sequences are SGHTA and FQGNSA. This CDR3 is 13 amino acids long. CDR3 protein: CASSLERSYEQYF. The CDR3 DNA reads TGTGCCAGCAGCTTAGAGCGTTCCTACGAGCAGTACTTC.

This clonotype was observed a single time. The chain joins TRBV6-5 to TRBJ1-1, with 7 positions matching TRBD1. Germline CDR1 is MNHEY and CDR2 is SVGAGI. V gave up 5 bases and J gave up 5 bases; unmatched junction bases: 5. The CDR3 covers 13 residues. The CDR3 DNA sequence: TGTGCCAGCAGTCGACAGGGTCAGACTGAAGCTTTCTTT. This codes for CASSRQGQTEAFF.